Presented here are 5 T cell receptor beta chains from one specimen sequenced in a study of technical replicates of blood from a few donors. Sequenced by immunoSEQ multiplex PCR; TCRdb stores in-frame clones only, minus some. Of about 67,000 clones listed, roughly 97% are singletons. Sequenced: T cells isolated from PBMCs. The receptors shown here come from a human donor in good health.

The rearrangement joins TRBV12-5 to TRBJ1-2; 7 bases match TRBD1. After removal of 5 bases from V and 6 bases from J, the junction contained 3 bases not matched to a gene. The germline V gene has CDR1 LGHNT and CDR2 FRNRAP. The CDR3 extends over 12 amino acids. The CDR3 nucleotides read TGTGCTAGTGGTAGACAGGGAGATGGCTACACCTTC. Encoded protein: CASGRQGDGYTF.

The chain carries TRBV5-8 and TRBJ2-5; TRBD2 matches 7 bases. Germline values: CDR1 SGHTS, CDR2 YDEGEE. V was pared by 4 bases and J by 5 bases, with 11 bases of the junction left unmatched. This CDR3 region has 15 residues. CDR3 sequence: CASSAGTGGWETQYF. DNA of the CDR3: TGTGCCAGCAGCGCAGGGACGGGGGGTTGGGAGACCCAGTACTTC.

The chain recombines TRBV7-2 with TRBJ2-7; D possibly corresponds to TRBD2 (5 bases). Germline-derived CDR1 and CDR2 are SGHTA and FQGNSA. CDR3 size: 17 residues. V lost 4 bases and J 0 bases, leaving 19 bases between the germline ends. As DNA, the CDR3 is TGTGCCAGCAGCTCCCTGGACTGGGTTAGGAGCTCCTACGAGCAGTACTTC. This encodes CASSSLDWVRSSYEQYF.

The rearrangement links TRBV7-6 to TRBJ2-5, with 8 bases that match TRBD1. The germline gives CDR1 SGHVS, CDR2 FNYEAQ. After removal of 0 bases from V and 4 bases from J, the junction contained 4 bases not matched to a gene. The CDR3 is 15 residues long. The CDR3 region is CASSLATGGGETQYF. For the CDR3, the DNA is TGTGCCAGCAGCTTAGCCACAGGGGGAGGAGAGACCCAGTACTTC.

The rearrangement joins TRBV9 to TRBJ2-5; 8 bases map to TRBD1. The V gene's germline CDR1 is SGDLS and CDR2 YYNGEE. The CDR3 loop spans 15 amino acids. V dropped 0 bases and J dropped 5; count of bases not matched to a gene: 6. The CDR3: CASSVAGQDRETQYF. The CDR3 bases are TGTGCCAGCAGCGTAGCGGGACAGGATAGGGAGACCCAGTACTTC.